Listed below are T cell receptor beta chains from one sample, sequenced in a study of T cell responses to AZD1222 COVID-19 vaccine. The data were produced by immunoSEQ multiplex PCR, yet TCRdb's version contains in-frame clones alone and is incomplete. The profile covers about 140,000 clones, with just over 90% appearing a single time and 0.75% to 1% taken by the ten largest. The starting material was peripheral blood, obtained on day 0 of MenACWY control vaccination. Every receptor here comes from an adult in good health. Both conserved end residues are part of each CDR3. Each record gives: J gene, V gene, CDR3 length, D gene, clone size, CDR3 protein, CDR3 DNA. A D gene is named only where the DNA matches it firmly. Clone size is given for some rows only: seen once, a few or many times, or a class if the clone is expanded.

j_gene: TRBJ2-7; v_gene: TRBV2; len: 14; d_gene: TRBD1; abundance: NA; CDR3aa: CASGRQGATYEQYF; CDR3nt: TGTGCCAGCGGGCGACAGGGGGCGACCTACGAGCAGTACTTC
j_gene: TRBJ2-5; v_gene: TRBV27; len: 21; d_gene: TRBD1; abundance: few; CDR3aa: CASRLSNRDRGEPHHQETQYF; CDR3nt: TGTGCCAGCAGATTAAGTAATCGGGACAGGGGCGAACCTCACCACCAAGAGACCCAGTACTTC
j_gene: TRBJ2-5; v_gene: TRBV18; len: 13; d_gene: TRBD1; abundance: NA; CDR3aa: CATAGTGEETQYF; CDR3nt: TGTGCCACCGCAGGGACAGGGGAAGAGACCCAGTACTTC
j_gene: TRBJ1-3; v_gene: TRBV29-1; len: 11; d_gene: NA; abundance: once; CDR3aa: CSVNTGNTIYF; CDR3nt: TGCAGCGTTAATACTGGAAACACCATATATTTT
j_gene: TRBJ1-5; v_gene: TRBV5-1; len: 15; d_gene: TRBD1; abundance: NA; CDR3aa: CASSSGTGDNQPQHF; CDR3nt: TGCGCCAGCAGCAGCGGGACAGGGGACAATCAGCCCCAGCATTTT
j_gene: TRBJ1-2; v_gene: TRBV30; len: 12; d_gene: NA; abundance: NA; CDR3aa: CAWSVHSYGYTF; CDR3nt: TGTGCCTGGAGTGTACACAGCTATGGCTACACCTTC
j_gene: TRBJ1-1; v_gene: TRBV19; len: 12; d_gene: NA; abundance: once; CDR3aa: CATRDPNTEAFF; CDR3nt: TGTGCCACTAGGGACCCTAACACTGAAGCTTTCTTT
j_gene: TRBJ2-1; v_gene: TRBV18; len: 16; d_gene: TRBD1; abundance: NA; CDR3aa: CASSQRQGQGYNEQFF; CDR3nt: TGTGCCAGCTCTCAAAGGCAGGGACAGGGCTACAATGAGCAGTTCTTC
j_gene: TRBJ2-1; v_gene: TRBV6-5; len: 16; d_gene: TRBD2; abundance: NA; CDR3aa: CASSYREPGLAGGPFF; CDR3nt: TGTGCCAGCAGTTATCGGGAACCGGGACTAGCGGGAGGGCCATTCTTC
j_gene: TRBJ2-4; v_gene: TRBV28; len: 17; d_gene: TRBD2; abundance: NA; CDR3aa: CASSLVTSGLAKNIQYF; CDR3nt: TGTGCCAGCAGCTTAGTCACTAGCGGTTTAGCCAAAAACATTCAGTACTTC
j_gene: TRBJ1-3; v_gene: TRBV11-2; len: 13; d_gene: NA; abundance: NA; CDR3aa: CASSLRAGNTIYF; CDR3nt: TGTGCCAGCAGCTTAAGGGCCGGAAACACCATATATTTT
j_gene: TRBJ1-5; v_gene: TRBV27; len: 15; d_gene: TRBD1; abundance: once; CDR3aa: CASSSGTGFRQPQHF; CDR3nt: TGTGCCAGCAGTTCCGGGACAGGGTTTCGTCAGCCCCAGCATTTT
j_gene: TRBJ2-1; v_gene: TRBV10-3; len: 15; d_gene: NA; abundance: NA; CDR3aa: CAISDVFKKTGEQFF; CDR3nt: TGTGCCATCAGTGACGTCTTCAAAAAGACGGGTGAGCAGTTCTTC
j_gene: TRBJ2-1; v_gene: TRBV2; len: 16; d_gene: TRBD2; abundance: NA; CDR3aa: CASSGERLAGVFEQFF; CDR3nt: TGTGCCAGCAGTGGGGAAAGACTAGCGGGAGTTTTTGAGCAGTTCTTC
j_gene: TRBJ2-1; v_gene: TRBV9; len: 15; d_gene: NA; abundance: NA; CDR3aa: CASSAKTTSYNEQFF; CDR3nt: TGTGCCAGCAGCGCAAAGACCACCTCCTACAATGAGCAGTTCTTC
j_gene: TRBJ1-5; v_gene: TRBV7-8; len: 12; d_gene: NA; abundance: NA; CDR3aa: CASAKRGQPQHF; CDR3nt: TGTGCCAGCGCCAAAAGGGGTCAGCCCCAGCATTTT
j_gene: TRBJ1-3; v_gene: TRBV30; len: 15; d_gene: TRBD1; abundance: NA; CDR3aa: CAWSRTGGSGNTIYF; CDR3nt: TGTGCCTGGAGCCGAACAGGGGGCTCTGGAAACACCATATATTTT
j_gene: TRBJ2-1; v_gene: TRBV5-1; len: 15; d_gene: TRBD2; abundance: NA; CDR3aa: CASRPGTTWWDEQFF; CDR3nt: TGCGCCAGCAGGCCCGGGACTACGTGGTGGGATGAGCAGTTCTTC
j_gene: TRBJ1-6; v_gene: TRBV5-8; len: 14; d_gene: NA; abundance: once; CDR3aa: CASSTGNYNSPLHF; CDR3nt: TGTGCCAGCAGCACGGGAAACTATAATTCACCCCTCCACTTT
j_gene: TRBJ2-1; v_gene: TRBV7-2; len: 14; d_gene: NA; abundance: NA; CDR3aa: CASSLDVQYGTVIF; CDR3nt: TGTGCCAGCAGCTTAGACGTCCAATACGGGACGGTAATCTTC
j_gene: TRBJ2-5; v_gene: TRBV5-1; len: 16; d_gene: TRBD1; abundance: NA; CDR3aa: CASSFIRDSLLETQYF; CDR3nt: TGCGCCAGCAGCTTTATTCGGGACAGCCTGCTGGAGACCCAGTACTTC
j_gene: TRBJ1-1; v_gene: TRBV12-3/TRBV12-4; len: 11; d_gene: NA; abundance: NA; CDR3aa: CASSQGSEAFF; CDR3nt: TGTGCCAGCAGCCAGGGTTCTGAAGCTTTCTTT
j_gene: TRBJ2-5; v_gene: TRBV5-1; len: 15; d_gene: TRBD1; abundance: NA; CDR3aa: CASSFGQGAGETQYF; CDR3nt: TGCGCCAGCAGCTTTGGGCAGGGGGCTGGAGAGACCCAGTACTTC
j_gene: TRBJ2-2; v_gene: TRBV3-1/TRBV3-2; len: 12; d_gene: TRBD1; abundance: NA; CDR3aa: CATGGAIGELFF; CDR3nt: TGTGCCACAGGGGGCGCGATCGGGGAGCTGTTTTTT
j_gene: TRBJ1-4; v_gene: TRBV4-1; len: 17; d_gene: TRBD1; abundance: NA; CDR3aa: CASSQEEGQGRSEKLFF; CDR3nt: TGCGCCAGCAGCCAAGAGGAAGGACAGGGACGAAGTGAAAAACTGTTTTTT
j_gene: TRBJ1-4; v_gene: TRBV2; len: 11; d_gene: NA; abundance: NA; CDR3aa: CASRIAEKLFF; CDR3nt: TGTGCCAGCAGAATAGCTGAAAAACTGTTTTTT
j_gene: TRBJ1-6; v_gene: TRBV6-6; len: 13; d_gene: NA; abundance: NA; CDR3aa: CASSYSIHSPLHF; CDR3nt: TGTGCCAGCAGTTACTCGATTCATTCACCCCTCCACTTT
j_gene: TRBJ1-2; v_gene: TRBV5-6; len: 11; d_gene: NA; abundance: NA; CDR3aa: CASSLAAGYTF; CDR3nt: TGTGCCAGCAGCTTGGCAGCTGGCTACACCTTC
j_gene: TRBJ2-1; v_gene: TRBV28; len: 15; d_gene: TRBD2; abundance: NA; CDR3aa: CASSSGGGTYNEQFF; CDR3nt: TGTGCCAGCAGTTCCGGGGGGGGGACCTACAATGAGCAGTTCTTC
j_gene: TRBJ1-1; v_gene: TRBV27; len: 14; d_gene: NA; abundance: NA; CDR3aa: CASSAGGRNTEAFF; CDR3nt: TGTGCCAGCAGTGCTGGGGGGCGAAACACTGAAGCTTTCTTT
j_gene: TRBJ2-5; v_gene: TRBV14; len: 17; d_gene: NA; abundance: NA; CDR3aa: CASSQPETTFTRETQYF; CDR3nt: TGTGCCAGCAGCCAACCAGAGACGACCTTCACACGGGAGACCCAGTACTTC
j_gene: TRBJ1-2; v_gene: TRBV3-1/TRBV3-2; len: 15; d_gene: TRBD1; abundance: NA; CDR3aa: CASSQKDRAANGYTF; CDR3nt: TGTGCCAGCAGCCAGAAGGACAGGGCAGCGAATGGCTACACCTTC
j_gene: TRBJ1-5; v_gene: TRBV7-2; len: 12; d_gene: NA; abundance: NA; CDR3aa: CASSSPNQPQHF; CDR3nt: TGTGCCAGCAGCTCCCCCAATCAGCCCCAGCATTTT
j_gene: TRBJ1-2; v_gene: TRBV12-3/TRBV12-4; len: 13; d_gene: TRBD1; abundance: once; CDR3aa: CASSSGTEWGYTF; CDR3nt: TGTGCCAGCAGCTCTGGGACAGAGTGGGGCTACACCTTC
j_gene: TRBJ2-7; v_gene: TRBV19; len: 15; d_gene: TRBD1; abundance: NA; CDR3aa: CASSLAGTEYYEQYF; CDR3nt: TGTGCCAGTAGTCTCGCCGGGACAGAGTACTACGAGCAGTACTTC
j_gene: TRBJ1-2; v_gene: TRBV15; len: 14; d_gene: NA; abundance: NA; CDR3aa: CATSREYGRAGYTF; CDR3nt: TGTGCCACCAGCAGAGAATATGGCAGGGCTGGCTACACCTTC
j_gene: TRBJ1-2; v_gene: TRBV28; len: 15; d_gene: TRBD1; abundance: NA; CDR3aa: CASSDPGQGLSGYTF; CDR3nt: TGTGCCAGCAGTGACCCGGGACAGGGTCTGAGCGGCTACACCTTC
j_gene: TRBJ2-5; v_gene: TRBV7-8; len: 14; d_gene: TRBD1; abundance: NA; CDR3aa: CASRSGTDQETQYF; CDR3nt: TGTGCCAGCAGGAGTGGGACAGACCAAGAGACCCAGTACTTC
j_gene: TRBJ1-2; v_gene: TRBV19; len: 13; d_gene: NA; abundance: NA; CDR3aa: CASSISGNYGYTF; CDR3nt: TGTGCCAGTAGTATATCAGGAAACTATGGCTACACCTTC
j_gene: TRBJ1-1; v_gene: TRBV7-9; len: 12; d_gene: NA; abundance: NA; CDR3aa: CASSFGETEAFF; CDR3nt: TGTGCCAGCAGCTTTGGAGAGACTGAAGCTTTCTTT
j_gene: TRBJ1-2; v_gene: TRBV15; len: 13; d_gene: NA; abundance: NA; CDR3aa: CATSRDLGNGYTF; CDR3nt: TGTGCCACCAGCAGAGATCTGGGGAACGGCTACACCTTC
j_gene: TRBJ1-1; v_gene: TRBV12-5; len: 14; d_gene: NA; abundance: once; CDR3aa: CASGLEGGNTEAFF; CDR3nt: TGTGCTAGTGGTTTGGAGGGGGGGAACACTGAAGCTTTCTTT
j_gene: TRBJ1-2; v_gene: TRBV3-1/TRBV3-2; len: 15; d_gene: TRBD1; abundance: NA; CDR3aa: CASSPQSTGIYGYTF; CDR3nt: TGTGCCAGCAGCCCACAGTCGACAGGGATCTATGGCTACACCTTC